This T cell receptor beta chain comes out of a study of identical twins. General study findings and limits: With abundant cord blood beta clonotypes, insertions were fewer; memory repertoires showed no such pattern.

With regard to this clonotype: The antigen is undetermined.

There are 13 residues in the CDR3. The trim removed 11 bases at V and 2 bases at J, leaving 3 bases unmatched. Germline V lookup: CDR1 SNHLY, CDR2 FYNNEI. With template switching, a universal primer site was added, and the cDNA carried unique molecular identifiers. TCRdb processed the 5' RACE reads anew with MiXCR; each CDR3 protein has one entry. This sample carries some 270,000 distinct CDR3 sequences, approximately 8.3% of them seen once, and the ten largest clones take roughly 3%. The same sample was also used in a study of yellow fever vaccine responses in identical twins.

The receptor was derived from a woman aged 18-30 years in good health. The material sequenced was CD8+ T cells sorted from blood. The rearrangement links TRBV2 to TRBJ2-2; 9 bases fit TRBD2. The CDR3 is CAVLAGNTGELFF. The CDR3 DNA reads TGTGCCGTCCTAGCGGGAAACACCGGGGAGCTGTTTTTT.